This T cell receptor beta chain comes out of a study of blood T cells in healthy people across ages. This clonotype occurred many times. What it recognizes is unknown. For the second PCR, which ran for 7 to 11 cycles, a sample-barcoded 5' primer and a J-beta primer mix were used. TCRdb reanalysed the 5' RACE reads using MiXCR and keeps one entry per CDR3 protein. The repertoire has 1.8 million or so distinct CDR3 sequences, 30% to 40% of them found once; the top ten carry roughly 23%. V lost 5 bases and J lost 2, with 0 bases in between. Looked up from germline, CDR1 is MDHEN and CDR2 is SYDVKM. This CDR3 has 10 residues. Broader study findings: Relative to aged donors, long-lived donors carried more naive CD4+ cells and displayed higher diversity.

The specimen was blood. This receptor was taken from a human donor in good health. The chain recombines TRBV28 with TRBJ1-2; no clear D gene. The CDR3 loop is CASSNYGYTF. CDR3 DNA: TGTGCCAGCAGTAACTATGGCTACACCTTC.